The 12 T cell receptor beta chains below all came from one sample that was sequenced in a study of blood T cell repertoires in COVID-19. Clones were sequenced by immunoSEQ multiplex PCR, and TCRdb holds only the in-frame ones, with some missing. Of some 120,000 clones in the sample, 86% were seen once. Material for sequencing was peripheral blood. The receptors originated from a human donor in a cohort sampled during active COVID-19.

This clone was found once. The chain joins TRBV5-6 to TRBJ2-7; 11 bases line up with TRBD2. CDR3 length equals 16 residues. Germline loops: CDR1 SGHDT, CDR2 YYEEEE. V dropped 2 bases and J dropped 6; count of bases not matched to a gene: 10. CDR3 sequence (DNA): TGTGCCAGCAGCTTCCTGACTAGCGGGATGGTGGCCGAGCAGTACTTC. It yields the protein CASSFLTSGMVAEQYF. Full variable domain (missing parts from reference TRBV5-6 and TRBJ2-7): DAGVTQSPTHLIKTRGQQVTLRCSPKSGHDTVSWYQQALGQGPQFIFQYYEEEERQRGNFPDRFSGHQFPNYSSELNVNALLLGDSALYLCASSFLTSGMVAEQYFGPGTRLTVT.

The rearrangement uses TRBV10-1 and TRBJ1-5, with D unclear. This CDR3 comprises 13 residues. Trimming cost V 3 bases and J 4 bases, with 7 bases left between them. CDR1 and CDR2 from the germline V gene are WNHNN and SYGVQD (reference sequence). The CDR3 here is CASSESRNQPQHF. CDR3 DNA: TGCGCCAGCAGTGAAAGTCGGAATCAGCCCCAGCATTTT.

The rearrangement links TRBV19 to TRBJ2-7; unclear D gene. This CDR3 is built from 14 residues. The V gene's germline CDR1 is LNHDA and CDR2 SQIVND (reference sequence). V was shortened by 5 bases and J by 7 bases, with 18 bases between the two germline ends. The CDR3 loop reads CASSPQMGPLEQYF. As DNA, the CDR3 is TGTGCCAGTAGTCCACAGATGGGTCCCTTGGAGCAGTACTTC.

The chain combines TRBV4-1 with TRBJ2-1, with TRBD2 matching over 8 bases. V was pared by 1 base and J by 0 bases, with 8 bases of the junction left unmatched. The CDR3 loop spans 18 amino acids. Germline values: CDR1 MGHRA, CDR2 YSYEKL. The CDR3 protein is CASSQALAGSGSYNEQFF. CDR3 DNA sequence: TGCGCCAGCAGCCAAGCCTTAGCGGGGAGCGGCTCCTACAATGAGCAGTTCTTC.

The gene calls are TRBV4-1 and TRBJ2-3, with 8 nucleotides matching TRBD2. The CDR3 is 16 amino acids. The germline CDR1 and CDR2 sequences are MGHRA and YSYEKL. V shed 0 bases and J 0 bases; nucleotides not matched to a gene: 2. CDR3 coding DNA: TGCGCCAGCAGCCAAGAGAGCGGGAGCAGCACAGATACGCAGTATTTT. It translates to CASSQESGSSTDTQYF.

The rearrangement uses TRBV6-2 or TRBV6-3 and TRBJ1-2; 8 bases are shared with TRBD1. V lost 6 bases, J lost 6 bases, and 12 bases stayed unmatched. Germline V CDR1 and CDR2: MNHEY, SVGEGT. The CDR3 is 15 amino acids. In nucleotides, the CDR3 is TGTGCCAGCAGCCGATATACGGACAGGGCGGATGGCTACACCTTC. It is translated as CASSRYTDRADGYTF.

This sequence joins TRBV7-2 and TRBJ2-2; D gene uncertain. Germline assignment: CDR1 SGHTA and CDR2 FQGNSA. Trimming took 2 bases from V and 2 from J, leaving 9 bases between them. The CDR3 spans 15 residues. As DNA, the CDR3 is TGTGCCAGCAGCTTAAAGACTGGTAACACCGGGGAGCTGTTTTTT. It is translated as CASSLKTGNTGELFF.

This sequence joins TRBV7-2 and TRBJ2-3; TRBD2 aligns across 11 bases. Germline trimming cut 5 bases from V and 1 base from J; bases unmatched to any gene: 5. CDR3 size: 16 residues. Germline CDR1 and CDR2: SGHTA and FQGNSA. In nucleotides, the CDR3 is TGTGCCAGCAGCCTGGGGACTAGCGGTGGCACAGATACGCAGTATTTT. Translated: CASSLGTSGGTDTQYF.

J is TRBJ2-3 and V is TRBV5-1; 13 positions match TRBD2. Germline CDR1 SGHRS, CDR2 YFSETQ. V dropped 2 bases and J dropped 3; count of bases not matched to a gene: 3. The CDR3 extends over 16 amino acids. The CDR3 DNA reads TGCGCCAGCAGCTTACGGGGACTAGCGGGAACAGATACGCAGTATTTT. Translation gives CASSLRGLAGTDTQYF. The variable domain in full, completed from reference TRBV5-1 and TRBJ2-3, reads KAGVTQTPRYLIKTRGQQVTLSCSPISGHRSVSWYQQTPGQGLQFLFEYFSETQRNKGNFPGRFSGRQFSNSRSEMNVSTLELGDSALYLCASSLRGLAGTDTQYFGPGTRLTVL.

The chain recombines TRBV24-1 with TRBJ2-7; TRBD2 matches 11 bases. The ends lost 5 bases at V and 0 bases at J; junction bases unmatched: 2. Germline lookup yields CDR1 KGHDR and CDR2 SFDVKD. This CDR3 region has 15 residues. The CDR3 nucleotides are TGTGCCACCAGTGCGGGACTAGCGGACTCCTACGAGCAGTACTTC. Translated, it gives CATSAGLADSYEQYF.

This clone has a handful of counts. This chain joins TRBV4-2 and TRBJ1-6, with 11 bases that match TRBD1. The CDR3 covers 18 residues. Germline V lookup: CDR1 LGHNA, CDR2 YNFKEQ. J lost 9 bases, V lost 4 bases, and 14 bases had no gene match. CDR3 sequence reads: CASSRHRGDRGVSSPLHF. DNA for the CDR3: TGTGCCAGCAGCCGCCACAGAGGGGACAGGGGGGTGAGTTCACCCCTCCACTTT.

This clone was picked up many times. CDR3 DNA sequence: TGCGCCAGCAGCTTGGGAGGGGGCAGGACAATCTCCGGGGAGCTGTTTTTT. It is translated as CASSLGGGRTISGELFF. The chain joins TRBV5-1 to TRBJ2-2; the match to TRBD1 covers 7 bases. This CDR3 contains 17 residues. CDR1 and CDR2 from the germline V gene are SGHRS and YFSETQ. The J segment lost 6 bases and the V segment lost 0 bases, leaving 11 bases of the junction unmatched.